The 4 T cell receptor beta chains below all came from one sample that was sequenced in a study of cytomegalovirus exposure and HLA in healthy donors. The table came from immunoSEQ multiplex PCR; TCRdb's copy has only in-frame clones and leaves some out. The table records around 60,000 clones, around 95% of them present only once. Sequenced input: PBMCs. The receptors shown here come from a man aged 18 to 30 in good health and CMV-seropositive.

This clone was recorded only once. The rearrangement joins TRBV6-1 to TRBJ2-2; 9 bases are shared with TRBD2. The CDR3 has 16 amino acids. Germline-derived CDR1 and CDR2 are MNHNS and SASEGT. V shed 3 bases, J shed 4 bases, and the junction held 6 bases outside the gene matches. The CDR3 here is CASSDGTSRVTGELFF. The CDR3 bases are TGTGCCAGCAGTGACGGGACTAGCAGGGTCACCGGGGAGCTGTTTTTT.

The chain employs TRBV30 and TRBJ1-2; 9 bases map to TRBD1. Looked up from germline, CDR1 is GTSNPN and CDR2 is SVGIG (reference sequence). The CDR3 contains 12 residues. Trimming at V came to 2 bases and at J to 8 bases, leaving 3 bases not matched to a gene. The CDR3 bases are TGTGCCTGGAGTCGACAGGGGGACGGCTACACCTTC. Translating it yields CAWSRQGDGYTF.

The chain couples TRBV19 to TRBJ1-2; D possibly corresponds to TRBD1 (6 bases). This CDR3 has 14 residues. V lost 4 bases and J 8 bases, leaving 17 bases between the germline ends. From germline, CDR1 is LNHDA and CDR2 SQIVND (reference sequence). The CDR3 sequence: CASSTLYRASGYTF. CDR3 sequence (DNA): TGTGCCAGTAGTACCCTCTACAGGGCCTCCGGCTACACCTTC.

CDR3 in DNA: TGTGCCAGCAGTTTATTGGCAGTTGTTACACCCCTCCACTTT. Translated: CASSLLAVVTPLHF. The gene calls are TRBV28 and TRBJ1-6; D unresolved. Trimming removed 1 base from V and 11 bases from J, with 12 bases in between. The CDR3 has 14 amino acids. Germline lookup yields CDR1 MDHEN and CDR2 SYDVKM.